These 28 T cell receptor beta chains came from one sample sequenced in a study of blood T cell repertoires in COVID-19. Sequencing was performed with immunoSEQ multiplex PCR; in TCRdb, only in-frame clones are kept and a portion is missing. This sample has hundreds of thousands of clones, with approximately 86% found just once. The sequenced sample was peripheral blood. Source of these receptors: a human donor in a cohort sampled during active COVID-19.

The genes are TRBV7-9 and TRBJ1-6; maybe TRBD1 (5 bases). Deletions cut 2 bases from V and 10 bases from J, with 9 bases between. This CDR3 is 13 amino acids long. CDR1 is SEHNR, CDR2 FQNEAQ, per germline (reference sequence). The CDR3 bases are TGTGCCAGCAGCTTACAGCAGGGCTCACCCCTCCACTTT. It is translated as CASSLQQGSPLHF.

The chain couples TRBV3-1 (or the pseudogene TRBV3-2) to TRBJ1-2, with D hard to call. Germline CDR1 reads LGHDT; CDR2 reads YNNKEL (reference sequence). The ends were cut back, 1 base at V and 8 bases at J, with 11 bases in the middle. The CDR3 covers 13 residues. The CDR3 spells CASSQADSGGYTF. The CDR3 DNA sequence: TGTGCCAGCAGCCAAGCCGACTCGGGGGGCTACACCTTC.

CDR3 DNA: TGCGCCAGCAGCTTGGATCAGCGGGGGGCTCACAATGAGCAGTTCTTC. Translation: CASSLDQRGAHNEQFF. The J gene is TRBJ2-1, the V gene TRBV5-1; 9 positions match TRBD2. Germline trimming cut 0 bases from V and 5 bases from J; bases unmatched to any gene: 6. This CDR3 is built from 16 residues. Germline CDR1 and CDR2: SGHRS and YFSETQ.

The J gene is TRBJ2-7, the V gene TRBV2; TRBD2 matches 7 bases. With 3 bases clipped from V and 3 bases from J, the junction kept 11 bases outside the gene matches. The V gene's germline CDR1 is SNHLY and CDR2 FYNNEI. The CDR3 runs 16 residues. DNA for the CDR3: TGTGCCAGCAGTGAGGGAGTGGGACTACTCCTCTACGAGCAGTACTTC. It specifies CASSEGVGLLLYEQYF.

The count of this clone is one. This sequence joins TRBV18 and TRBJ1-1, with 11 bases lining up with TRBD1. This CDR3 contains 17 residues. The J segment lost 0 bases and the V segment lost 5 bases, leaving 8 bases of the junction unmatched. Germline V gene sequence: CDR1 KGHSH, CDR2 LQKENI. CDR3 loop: CASSAGQGAVMNTEAFF. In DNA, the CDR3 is TGTGCCAGCTCAGCCGGACAGGGGGCTGTAATGAACACTGAAGCTTTCTTT.

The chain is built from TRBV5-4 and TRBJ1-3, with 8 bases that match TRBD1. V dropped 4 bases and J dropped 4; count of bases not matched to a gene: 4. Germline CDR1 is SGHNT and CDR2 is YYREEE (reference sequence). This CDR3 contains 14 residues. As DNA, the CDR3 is TGTGCCAGCAGCCGGACAGGGATCGGAAACACCATATATTTT. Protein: CASSRTGIGNTIYF.

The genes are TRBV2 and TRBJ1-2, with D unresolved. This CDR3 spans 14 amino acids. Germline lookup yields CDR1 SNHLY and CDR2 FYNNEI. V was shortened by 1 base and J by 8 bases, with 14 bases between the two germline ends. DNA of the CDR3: TGTGCCAGCAGTGAAGGGGCGGCGGGGAGAGGCTACACCTTC. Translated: CASSEGAAGRGYTF. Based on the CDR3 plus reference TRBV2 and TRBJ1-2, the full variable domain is EPEVTQTPSHQVTQMGQEVILRCVPISNHLYFYWYRQILGQKVEFLVSFYNNEISEKSEIFDDQFSVERPDGSNFTLKIRSTKLEDSAMYFCASSEGAAGRGYTFGSGTRLTVV.

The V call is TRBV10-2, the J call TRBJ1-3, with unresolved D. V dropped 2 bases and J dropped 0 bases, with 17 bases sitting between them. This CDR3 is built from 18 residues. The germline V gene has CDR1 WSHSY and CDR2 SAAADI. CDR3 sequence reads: CASSEKDAGWPSGNTIYF. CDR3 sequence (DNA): TGCGCCAGCAGTGAGAAAGATGCAGGCTGGCCCTCTGGAAACACCATATATTTT.

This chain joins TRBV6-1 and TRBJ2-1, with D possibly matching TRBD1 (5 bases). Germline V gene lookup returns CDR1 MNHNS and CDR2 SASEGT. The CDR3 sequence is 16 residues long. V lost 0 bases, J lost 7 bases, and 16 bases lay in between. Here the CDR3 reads CASSEAPGHTGNEQFF. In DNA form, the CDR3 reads TGTGCCAGCAGTGAAGCGCCAGGACACACAGGTAATGAGCAGTTCTTC.

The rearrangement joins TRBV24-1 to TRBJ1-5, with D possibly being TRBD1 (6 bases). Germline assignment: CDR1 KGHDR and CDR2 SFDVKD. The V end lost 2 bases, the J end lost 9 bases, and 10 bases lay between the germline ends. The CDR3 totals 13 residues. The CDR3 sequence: CATSDWGQGPQHF. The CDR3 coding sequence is TGTGCCACCAGTGATTGGGGGCAAGGGCCCCAGCATTTT.

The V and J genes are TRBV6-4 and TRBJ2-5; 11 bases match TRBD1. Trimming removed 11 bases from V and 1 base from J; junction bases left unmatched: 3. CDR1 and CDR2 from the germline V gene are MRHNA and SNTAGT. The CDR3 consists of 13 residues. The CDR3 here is CAGDRGFQETQYF. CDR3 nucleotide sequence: TGTGCCGGGGACAGGGGGTTCCAAGAGACCCAGTACTTC.

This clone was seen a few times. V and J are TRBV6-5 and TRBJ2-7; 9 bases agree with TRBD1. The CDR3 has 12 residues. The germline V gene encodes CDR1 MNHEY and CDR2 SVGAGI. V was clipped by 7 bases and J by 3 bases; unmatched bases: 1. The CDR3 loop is CASTTGGYEQYF. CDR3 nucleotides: TGTGCCAGCACGACAGGGGGCTACGAGCAGTACTTC.

This CDR3 is CASSGGPASIYF. The DNA for the CDR3 is TGCGCCAGCAGCGGAGGACCCGCGAGCATATATTTT. The chain recombines TRBV5-1 with TRBJ1-3; D gene ambiguous. There are 12 residues in the CDR3. V lost 4 bases to trimming and J lost 12 bases, with 14 bases between them. CDR1 is SGHRS and CDR2 is YFSETQ in the germline V gene.

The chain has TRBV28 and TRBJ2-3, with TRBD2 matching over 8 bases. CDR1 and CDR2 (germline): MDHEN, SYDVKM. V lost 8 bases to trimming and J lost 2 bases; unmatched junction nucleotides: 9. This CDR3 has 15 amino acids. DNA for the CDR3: TGTGCCAGCTCGCCGGGAGGGAGGCCCACAGATACGCAGTATTTT. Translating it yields CASSPGGRPTDTQYF.

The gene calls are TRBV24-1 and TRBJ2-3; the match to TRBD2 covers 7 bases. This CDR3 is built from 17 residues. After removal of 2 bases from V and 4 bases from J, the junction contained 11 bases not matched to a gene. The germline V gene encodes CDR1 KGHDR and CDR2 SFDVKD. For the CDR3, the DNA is TGTGCCACCAGTGATTCCGGGGGGAAGACGTACGCAGATACGCAGTATTTT. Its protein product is CATSDSGGKTYADTQYF.

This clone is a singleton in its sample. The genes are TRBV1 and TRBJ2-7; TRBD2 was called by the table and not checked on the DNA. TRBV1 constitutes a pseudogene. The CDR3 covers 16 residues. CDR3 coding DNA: TGCACCAGCAGCCAAGAGAGGGGCGGGGAGTCCTACGAGCAGTACTTC. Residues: CTSSQERGGESYEQYF.

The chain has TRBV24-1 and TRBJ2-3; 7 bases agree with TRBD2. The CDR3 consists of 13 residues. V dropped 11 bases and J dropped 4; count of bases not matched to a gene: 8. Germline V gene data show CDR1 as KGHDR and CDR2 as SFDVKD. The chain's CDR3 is CARRSGASDTQYF. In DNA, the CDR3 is TGTGCCAGAAGAAGCGGGGCTTCAGATACGCAGTATTTT.

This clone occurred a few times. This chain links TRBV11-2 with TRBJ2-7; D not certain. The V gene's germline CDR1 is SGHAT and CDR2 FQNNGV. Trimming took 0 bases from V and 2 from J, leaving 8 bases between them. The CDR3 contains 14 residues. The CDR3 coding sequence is TGTGCCAGCAGCTTAGATAGTCTCACCTACGAGCAGTACTTC. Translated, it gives CASSLDSLTYEQYF.

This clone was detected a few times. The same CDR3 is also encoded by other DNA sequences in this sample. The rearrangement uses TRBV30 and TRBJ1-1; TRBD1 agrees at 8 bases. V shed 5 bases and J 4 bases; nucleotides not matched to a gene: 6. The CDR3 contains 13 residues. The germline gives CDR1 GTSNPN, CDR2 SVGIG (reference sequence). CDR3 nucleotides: TGTGCCTGGTCCGGACAGGGCCGCACTGAAGCTTTCTTT. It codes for CAWSGQGRTEAFF.

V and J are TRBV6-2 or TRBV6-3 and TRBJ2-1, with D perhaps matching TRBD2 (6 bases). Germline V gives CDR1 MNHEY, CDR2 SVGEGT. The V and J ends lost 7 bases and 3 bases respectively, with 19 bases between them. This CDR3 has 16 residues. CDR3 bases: TGTGCCAGCAACCCGGGAGCCCCAGCGGGCTACAATGAGCAGTTCTTC. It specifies CASNPGAPAGYNEQFF.

As DNA, the CDR3 is TGTGCCAGCAGTGATCTGACAGACTATAATTCACCCCTCCACTTT. This sequence encodes CASSDLTDYNSPLHF. This chain joins TRBV25-1 and TRBJ1-6, with D perhaps matching TRBD1 (5 bases). V shed 3 bases and J shed 3 bases, with 9 bases lying between them. Per the germline V gene, CDR1 is MGHDK and CDR2 is SYGVNS. The CDR3 runs 15 residues.

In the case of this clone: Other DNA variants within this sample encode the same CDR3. CDR3: CASRRSGGRTDTQYF. The CDR3 region has the DNA TGTGCCAGCAGAAGAAGCGGGGGGCGCACAGATACGCAGTATTTT. The chain employs TRBV14 and TRBJ2-3; the match to TRBD2 covers 9 bases. From germline, CDR1 is SGHDN and CDR2 FVKESK. The CDR3 length is 15 residues. Trimming at V came to 6 bases and at J to 1 base, leaving 5 bases not matched to a gene.

In DNA, the CDR3 is TGTGCCAGCAGCATACAGGGTTTCACAGATACGCAGTATTTT. Translated: CASSIQGFTDTQYF. The chain combines TRBV7-6 with TRBJ2-3; D perhaps matches TRBD1 (6 bases). V was trimmed by 5 bases and J by 2 bases, leaving 11 bases between them. The CDR3 has 14 amino acids. Germline CDR1 is SGHVS and CDR2 is FNYEAQ.

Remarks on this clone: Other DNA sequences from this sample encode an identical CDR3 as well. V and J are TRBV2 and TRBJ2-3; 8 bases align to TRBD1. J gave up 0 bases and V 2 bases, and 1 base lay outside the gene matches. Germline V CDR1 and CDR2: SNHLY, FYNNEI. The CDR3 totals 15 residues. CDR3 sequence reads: CASSERQGSTDTQYF. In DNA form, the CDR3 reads TGTGCCAGCAGTGAACGACAGGGGAGCACAGATACGCAGTATTTT.

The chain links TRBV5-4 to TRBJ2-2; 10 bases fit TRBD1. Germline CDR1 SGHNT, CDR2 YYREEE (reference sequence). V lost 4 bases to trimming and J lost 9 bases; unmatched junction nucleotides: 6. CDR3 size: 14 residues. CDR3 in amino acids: CASSDGTGVRELFF. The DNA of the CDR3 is TGTGCCAGCAGCGACGGGACAGGGGTACGGGAGCTGTTTTTT.

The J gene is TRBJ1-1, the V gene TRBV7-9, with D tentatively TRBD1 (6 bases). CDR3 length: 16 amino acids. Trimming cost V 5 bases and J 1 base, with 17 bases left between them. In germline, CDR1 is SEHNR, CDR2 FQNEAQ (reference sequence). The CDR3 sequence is CASSPRVGGSNTEAFF. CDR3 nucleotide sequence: TGTGCCAGCAGCCCCCGGGTAGGGGGTTCGAACACTGAAGCTTTCTTT.

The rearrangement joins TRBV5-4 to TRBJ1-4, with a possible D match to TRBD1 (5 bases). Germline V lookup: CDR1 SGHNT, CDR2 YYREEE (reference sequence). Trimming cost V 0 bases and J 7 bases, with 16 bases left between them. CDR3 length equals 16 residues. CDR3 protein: CASSLAGQLGAEKLFF. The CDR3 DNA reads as TGTGCCAGCAGCTTGGCCGGGCAACTTGGGGCTGAAAAACTGTTTTTT.

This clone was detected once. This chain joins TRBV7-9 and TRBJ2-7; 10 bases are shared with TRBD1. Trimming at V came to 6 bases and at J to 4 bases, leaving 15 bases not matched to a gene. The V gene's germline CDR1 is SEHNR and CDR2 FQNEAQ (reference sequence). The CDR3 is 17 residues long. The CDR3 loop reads CASSSGRRTGGLYEQYF. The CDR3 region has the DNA TGTGCCAGCAGTTCCGGCCGAAGGACAGGGGGTTTATACGAGCAGTACTTC.